The T cell receptor beta chain described here comes from a study of blood T cell repertoires in COVID-19. Overall study: From the United States, Italy and Spain came samples of acute and convalescent COVID-19. The cDNA or gDNA used as material had been derived from T cells, B-cell-depleted T cells, or PBMCs.

In the original processing: How many nucleated cells were present was estimated from reference gene primer amplification. The repertoire was sequenced with immunoSEQ multiplex PCR; TCRdb's copy has only in-frame clones and lacks some. The D gene and trimming were derived from the DNA, and the V and J assignments and clone size from that table. Of some 70,000 clones listed, 80% to 90% are singletons. The CDR3 spans 14 residues. The J segment lost 3 bases and the V segment lost 5 bases, leaving 5 bases of the junction unmatched. Germline V gene data show CDR1 as SNHLY and CDR2 as FYNNEI. V and J are TRBV2 and TRBJ1-1; TRBD1 aligns across 8 bases. The receptor was derived from a man aged 25-45 years with acute or convalescent COVID-19. Sequencing used peripheral blood. Written as DNA, the CDR3 is TGTGCCAGCAGTCCCGGACAGGGAGACACTGAAGCTTTCTTT. Translation gives CASSPGQGDTEAFF.